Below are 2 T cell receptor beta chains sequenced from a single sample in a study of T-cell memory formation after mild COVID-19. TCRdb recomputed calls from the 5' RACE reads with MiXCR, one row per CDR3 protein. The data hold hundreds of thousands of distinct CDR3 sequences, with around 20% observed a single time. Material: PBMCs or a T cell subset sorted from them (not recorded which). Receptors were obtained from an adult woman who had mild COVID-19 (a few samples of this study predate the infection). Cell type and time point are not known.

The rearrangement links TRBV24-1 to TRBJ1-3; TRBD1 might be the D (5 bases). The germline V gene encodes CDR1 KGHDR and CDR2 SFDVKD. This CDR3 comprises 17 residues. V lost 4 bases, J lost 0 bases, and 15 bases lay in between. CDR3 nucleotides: TGTGCCACCAGTGAGGTGCAGGGTAGGTACTCTGGAAACACCATATATTTT. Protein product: CATSEVQGRYSGNTIYF.

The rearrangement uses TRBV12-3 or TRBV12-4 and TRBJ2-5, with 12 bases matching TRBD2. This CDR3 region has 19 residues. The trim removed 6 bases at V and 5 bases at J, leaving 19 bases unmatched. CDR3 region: CASSRLAGVGSWGGETQYF. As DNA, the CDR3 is TGTGCCAGCAGCCGACTAGCGGGAGTAGGCAGCTGGGGCGGTGAGACCCAGTACTTC.